The present T cell receptor (beta chain) was sequenced within a study of cytomegalovirus exposure and HLA in healthy donors. General observations from the study: The investigators catalogued 180 or so TCR beta chains as cytomegalovirus-associated.

On this clone: Its target is unknown.

The approximately 120-subject validation cohort, separate from the approximately 670-subject first cohort, included the donors. Germline CDR1 SGHRS, CDR2 YFSETQ. V was pared by 3 bases and J by 7 bases, with 12 bases of the junction left unmatched. The CDR3 extends over 16 amino acids. Clones were read by immunoSEQ multiplex PCR, and TCRdb kept only the in-frame ones, dropping some. The sample has tens of thousands of clones, 90% to 95% seen once; the top ten hold about 0.68%. The chain has TRBV5-1 and TRBJ1-1, with 10 bases aligning to TRBD1. The source material was PBMCs. This receptor was identified in a man between 18 and 29 years old in good health and CMV-seronegative. Here the CDR3 DNA reads TGCGCCAGCAGCTCAGCCGGGACAGGGGTGTTCGGTGAAGCTTTCTTT. Translating gives CASSSAGTGVFGEAFF.